This T cell receptor (beta chain) was captured by sequencing in a study of T cell responses to AZD1222 COVID-19 vaccine. This CDR3 spans 15 amino acids. Looked up from germline, CDR1 is SGDLS and CDR2 is YYNGEE. V dropped 4 bases and J dropped 4 bases, with 17 bases sitting between them. Measured with immunoSEQ multiplex PCR; TCRdb has only the in-frame clones, and not every one. The sample contains under 150,000 clones, 88% of which appear only once. The V gene is TRBV9, the J gene TRBJ1-1; weak D call: TRBD1 (6 bases). The starting material was peripheral blood, obtained on day 0 of AZD1222 vaccination. The sequence was obtained from an adult in good health. The CDR3 bases are TGTGCCAGCAGCCCATACTCAGGGGTGGGCACTGAAGCTTTCTTT. Protein sequence: CASSPYSGVGTEAFF.